A selection of T cell receptor beta chains follows, all from one sample in a study of CD8 T cells in Susac syndrome. One entry per CDR3 protein results from TCRdb running MiXCR on the immunoSEQ multiplex PCR reads. Altogether some 260,000 distinct CDR3 sequences are present, roughly 84% being singletons, with the ten largest covering 0.095% to 0.14%. The specimen was CD8+ T cells from PBMCs. The origin of the receptors is a human donor with multiple sclerosis. Both conserved end residues are part of each CDR3. A D gene is named only where the DNA matches it firmly. Clone size is stated in some rows and not others, as once, few, many or a class when expanded.

clone size	J gene	D gene	V gene	CDR3 protein	CDR3 DNA
-	TRBJ1-2	TRBD1	TRBV5-4	CASSAGQGLRVEYGYTF	TGTGCCAGCAGCGCGGGACAGGGGTTGCGAGTGGAGTATGGCTACACCTTC
-	TRBJ2-1	TRBD2	TRBV27	CASSFRLAGVEQFF	TGTGCCAGCAGTTTCAGGCTAGCGGGAGTTGAGCAGTTCTTC
-	TRBJ2-7	-	TRBV2	CASTGSAYEQYF	TGTGCCAGCACGGGCTCGGCCTACGAGCAGTACTTC
-	TRBJ1-1	-	TRBV7-9	CASSSTPGNTEAFF	TGTGCCAGCAGCTCCACTCCCGGGAACACTGAAGCTTTCTTT
-	TRBJ2-1	-	TRBV19	CASSILQGSYNEQFF	TGTGCCAGTAGTATTCTCCAGGGGTCGTACAATGAGCAGTTCTTC
-	TRBJ2-7	-	TRBV4-1	CASSQGPGYEQYF	TGCGCCAGCAGCCAAGGCCCCGGCTACGAGCAGTACTTC
-	TRBJ2-7	-	TRBV3-1	CASSPWDDDYEQYF	TGTGCCAGCAGCCCCTGGGACGACGACTACGAGCAGTACTTC
once	TRBJ2-1	-	TRBV14	CASSYAPVWDNDEQFF	TGTGCCAGCAGCTATGCGCCCGTATGGGATAACGATGAGCAGTTCTTC
-	TRBJ1-1	-	TRBV19	CASSIPGRRVGNTEAFF	TGTGCCAGTAGTATACCGGGACGGCGGGTGGGAAACACTGAAGCTTTCTTT
few	TRBJ2-1	-	TRBV9	CASSRDNEQFF	TGTGCCAGCTCTAGGGACAATGAGCAGTTCTTC
-	TRBJ2-5	-	TRBV7-9	CASSSQIQGETQYF	TGTGCCAGCAGCTCCCAGATTCAGGGGGAGACCCAGTACTTC
-	TRBJ2-4	TRBD1	TRBV28	CASSSTRTGELNIQYF	TGTGCCAGCAGTTCAACCAGGACAGGGGAGTTAAACATTCAGTACTTC
-	TRBJ2-6	-	TRBV9	CASSVGGHLSGANVLTF	TGTGCCAGCAGCGTAGGGGGACACCTCTCTGGGGCCAACGTCCTGACTTTC
-	TRBJ2-7	-	TRBV12-5	CASGLGLGEQYF	TGTGCTAGTGGTTTGGGTCTCGGCGAGCAGTACTTC
-	TRBJ2-1	TRBD2	TRBV28	CASSFLSGSNEQFF	TGTGCCAGCAGTTTCTTAAGCGGGAGCAATGAGCAGTTCTTC
-	TRBJ1-2	TRBD1	TRBV30	CAWRSRDRGNIGYTF	TGTGCCTGGAGGAGCCGGGACAGGGGGAACATTGGCTACACCTTC
-	TRBJ1-6	-	TRBV7-9	CASRNGGSDNSPLHF	TGTGCCAGCAGGAACGGGGGTTCGGATAATTCACCCCTCCACTTT
-	TRBJ2-7	-	TRBV6-1	CASSEVRTAASGAEQYF	TGTGCCAGCAGTGAAGTAAGGACAGCGGCCTCCGGGGCCGAGCAGTACTTC
-	TRBJ1-5	-	TRBV27	CASTSGANQPQHF	TGTGCCAGCACATCGGGAGCAAATCAGCCCCAGCATTTT
-	TRBJ1-2	TRBD1	TRBV25-1	CASSETGSFNCGYTF	TGTGCCAGCAGTGAGACAGGGTCTTTCAACTGTGGCTACACCTTC
-	TRBJ1-1	-	TRBV10-3	CAITDRTNTEAFF	TGTGCCATCACCGACAGAACGAACACTGAAGCTTTCTTT
-	TRBJ1-2	-	TRBV3-1	CASSRTPLDTSSGYTF	TGTGCCAGCAGCCGAACACCACTGGACACTTCGTCTGGCTACACCTTC
-	TRBJ2-5	-	TRBV28	CASSLDSSLQETQYF	TGTGCCAGCAGTTTGGATTCGAGCTTGCAAGAGACCCAGTACTTC
-	TRBJ2-7	-	TRBV30	CAWSDLVDSPGGRTVLFHEQYF	TGTGCCTGGAGTGATCTCGTTGATTCACCGGGCGGTCGGACAGTTCTTTTCCACGAGCAGTACTTC
-	TRBJ2-3	TRBD2	TRBV2	CASTFLADSTDTQYF	TGTGCCAGCACCTTCCTAGCGGATAGCACAGATACGCAGTATTTT
-	TRBJ1-1	-	TRBV3-1	CASSLRQGITEAFF	TGTGCCAGCAGCCTAAGGCAGGGCATCACTGAAGCTTTCTTT
-	TRBJ1-1	-	TRBV2	CASRGRFEAFF	TGTGCCAGCAGGGGACGGTTTGAAGCTTTCTTT
once	TRBJ2-1	-	TRBV7-9	CASSLVGGFNEQFF	TGTGCCAGCAGCTTAGTGGGGGGATTCAATGAGCAGTTCTTC
-	TRBJ2-1	-	TRBV9	CASSGQGGRGGVF	TGTGCCAGCAGCGGACAGGGAGGTCGGGGGGGGGTCTTC